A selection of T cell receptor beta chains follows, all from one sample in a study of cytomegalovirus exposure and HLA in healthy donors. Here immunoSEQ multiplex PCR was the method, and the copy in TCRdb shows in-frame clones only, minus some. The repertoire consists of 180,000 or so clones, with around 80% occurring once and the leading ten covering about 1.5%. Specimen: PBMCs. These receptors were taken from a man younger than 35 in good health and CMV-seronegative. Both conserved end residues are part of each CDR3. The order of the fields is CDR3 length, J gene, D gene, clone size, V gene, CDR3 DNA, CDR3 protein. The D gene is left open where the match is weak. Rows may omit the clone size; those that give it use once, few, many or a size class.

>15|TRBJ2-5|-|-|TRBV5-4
TGTGCCGGCAGCTCACAGACCGCTTCGAGAGAGACCCAGTACTTC
CAGSSQTASRETQYF
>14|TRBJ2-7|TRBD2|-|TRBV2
TGTGCCAGCAACCGACTAGCGGGGTCGAACGAGCAGTACTTC
CASNRLAGSNEQYF
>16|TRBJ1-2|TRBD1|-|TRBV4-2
TGTGCCAGCAGCCCGAAGGGGGCAGGGGTGGGCAACGGCTACACCTTC
CASSPKGAGVGNGYTF
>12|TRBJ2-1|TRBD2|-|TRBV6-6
TGTGCCAGCAGTCTTAGCGGGGGGGAGCAGTTCTTC
CASSLSGGEQFF
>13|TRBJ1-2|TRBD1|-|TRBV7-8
TGTGCCAGCAGCACCCGGGACAGCCGAGGCTACACCTTC
CASSTRDSRGYTF
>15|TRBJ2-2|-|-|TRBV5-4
TGTGCCAGCAGCTTGTCAGGAAGAAACACCGGGGAGCTGTTTTTT
CASSLSGRNTGELFF
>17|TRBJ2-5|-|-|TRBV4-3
TGCGCCAGCAGCCAAGATGCAGGGGAGGGTGTAGCGGAGACCCAGTACTTC
CASSQDAGEGVAETQYF
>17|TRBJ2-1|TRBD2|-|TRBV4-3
TGCGCCAGCAGCCAAGATCCTAGCGGAGGCTCCTACAATGAGCAGTTCTTC
CASSQDPSGGSYNEQFF
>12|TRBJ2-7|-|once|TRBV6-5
TGTGCCAGCCCACAGGGAAGGAACGAGCAGTACTTC
CASPQGRNEQYF
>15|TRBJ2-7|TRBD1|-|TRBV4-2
TGTGCCAGCAGCCAAGAGACAGGGAAAGGGTACGAGCAGTACTTC
CASSQETGKGYEQYF
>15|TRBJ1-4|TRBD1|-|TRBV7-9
TGTGCCAGCAGCTTAGGACAGGGAACTAATGAAAAACTGTTTTTT
CASSLGQGTNEKLFF
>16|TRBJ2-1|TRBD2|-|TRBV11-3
TGTGCCAGCAGCTCCGCACTAGCGAGCTCCTACAATGAGCAGTTCTTC
CASSSALASSYNEQFF
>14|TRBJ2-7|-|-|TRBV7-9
TGTGCCAGCAGCTTCGGGACAAAAACCTACGAGCAGTACTTC
CASSFGTKTYEQYF
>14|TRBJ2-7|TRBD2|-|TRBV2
TGTGCCAGCAGTGACCTAGCGGGAGGTTACGAGCAGCACTTC
CASSDLAGGYEQHF
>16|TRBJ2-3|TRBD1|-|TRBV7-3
TGTGCCAGCAGCTTAGGGGAAACAGGGGGCACAGATACGCAGTATTTT
CASSLGETGGTDTQYF
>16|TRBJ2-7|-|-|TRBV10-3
TGTGCCATCAGTGAGTCGATTTTCAGGGGCTCCTACGAGCAGTACTTC
CAISESIFRGSYEQYF
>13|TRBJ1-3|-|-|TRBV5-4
TGTGCCAGCAGCTTGGACAGAGGAAACACCATATATTTT
CASSLDRGNTIYF
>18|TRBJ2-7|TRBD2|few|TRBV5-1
TGCGCCAGCAGCTTCCGGACTAGCGGGGGGTCCCTCTCCTACGAGCAGTACTTC
CASSFRTSGGSLSYEQYF
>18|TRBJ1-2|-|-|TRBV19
TGTGCCAGTATCAATACAAGAGGCGGAGACGGCACTAACTATGGCTACACCTTC
CASINTRGGDGTNYGYTF
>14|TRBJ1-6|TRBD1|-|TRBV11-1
TGTGCCAGCAGCCCGGGACAGGGTGGTTCACCCCTCCACTTT
CASSPGQGGSPLHF
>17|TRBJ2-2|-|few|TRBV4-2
TGTGCCAGCAGCCGAAGGGGGTCCGGTACGGACACCGGGGAGCTGTTTTTT
CASSRRGSGTDTGELFF
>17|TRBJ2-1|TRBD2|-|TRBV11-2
TGTGCCAGCAGCTTAGATATAGCGGGAGGGCCGATCAATGAGCAGTTCTTC
CASSLDIAGGPINEQFF
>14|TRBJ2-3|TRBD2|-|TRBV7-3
TGTGCCAGCAGCTCTAGCGGGGGGGCAGATACGCAGTATTTT
CASSSSGGADTQYF
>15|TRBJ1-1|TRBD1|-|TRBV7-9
TGTGCCAGCAGCTCGAGGACAGGGAGGGACACTGAAGCTTTCTTT
CASSSRTGRDTEAFF
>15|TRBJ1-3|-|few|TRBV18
TGTGCCAGCTCACCGCGGGCGGGGAGTAGAAACACCATATATTTT
CASSPRAGSRNTIYF
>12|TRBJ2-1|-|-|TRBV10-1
TGCGCCAGCAGTCGAACTAACAATGAGCAGTTCTTC
CASSRTNNEQFF
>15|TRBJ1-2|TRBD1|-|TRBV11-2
TGTGCCAGCAGCAGCAGACAGGGAAGTAACTATGGCTACACCTTC
CASSSRQGSNYGYTF
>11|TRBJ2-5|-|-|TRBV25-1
TGTGCCAGCAGCGACCCGAGGGCCCAGTACTTC
CASSDPRAQYF
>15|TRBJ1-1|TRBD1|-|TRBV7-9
TGTGCCAGCAGCTTGCCAGACAGGGCAAGAACTGAAGCTTTCTTT
CASSLPDRARTEAFF
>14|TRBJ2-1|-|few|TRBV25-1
TGTGCCAGCAGTGATCTCGGCTCCTACAATGAGCAGTTCTTC
CASSDLGSYNEQFF
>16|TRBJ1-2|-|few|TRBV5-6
TGTGCCAGCAGCGCATTACCTTCACAGGGATCGGGGGGCTACACCTTC
CASSALPSQGSGGYTF
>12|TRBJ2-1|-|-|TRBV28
TGTGCCAGCAGCCTGAAGGGGAATGAGCAGTTCTTC
CASSLKGNEQFF
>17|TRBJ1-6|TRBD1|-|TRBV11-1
TGTGCCAGCAGCGAGAGGACAGGGGTGACTTTGGGTTCACCCCTCCACTTT
CASSERTGVTLGSPLHF
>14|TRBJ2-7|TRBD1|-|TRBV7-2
TGTGCCAGCAGCGAACAGGGGGCCTCCTACGAGCAGTACTTC
CASSEQGASYEQYF
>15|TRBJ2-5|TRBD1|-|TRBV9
TGTGCCAGCAGCAGGACTCAGGGGGCAGGCGAGACCCAGTACTTC
CASSRTQGAGETQYF